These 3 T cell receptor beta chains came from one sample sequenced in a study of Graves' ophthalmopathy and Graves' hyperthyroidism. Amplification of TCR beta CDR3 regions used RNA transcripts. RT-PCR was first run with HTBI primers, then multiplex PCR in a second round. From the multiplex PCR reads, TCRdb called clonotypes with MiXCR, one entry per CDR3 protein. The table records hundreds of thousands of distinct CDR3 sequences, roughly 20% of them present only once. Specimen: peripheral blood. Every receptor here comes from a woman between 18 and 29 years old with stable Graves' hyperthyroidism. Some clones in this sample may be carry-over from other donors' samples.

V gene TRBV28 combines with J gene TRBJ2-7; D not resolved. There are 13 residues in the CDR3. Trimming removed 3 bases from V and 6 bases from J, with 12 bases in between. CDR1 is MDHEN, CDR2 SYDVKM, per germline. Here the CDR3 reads CASSLFLSGEQYF. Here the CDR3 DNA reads TGTGCCAGCAGTTTGTTTCTTAGTGGCGAGCAGTACTTC. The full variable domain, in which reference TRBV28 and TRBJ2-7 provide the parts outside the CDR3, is DVKVTQSSRYLVKRTGEKVFLECVQDMDHENMFWYRQDPGLGLRLIYFSYDVKMKEKGDIPEGYSVSREKKERFSLILESASTNQTSMYLCASSLFLSGEQYFGPGTRLTVT.

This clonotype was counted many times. The CDR3 region is CASSVTGVGSGNTIYF. Here the CDR3 DNA reads TGTGCCAGCAGTGTTACAGGGGTTGGTTCTGGAAACACCATATATTTT. The chain has TRBV28 and TRBJ1-3; 7 nucleotides match TRBD1. This CDR3 region has 16 residues. V dropped 5 bases and J dropped 1; count of bases not matched to a gene: 8. Germline V gives CDR1 MDHEN, CDR2 SYDVKM.

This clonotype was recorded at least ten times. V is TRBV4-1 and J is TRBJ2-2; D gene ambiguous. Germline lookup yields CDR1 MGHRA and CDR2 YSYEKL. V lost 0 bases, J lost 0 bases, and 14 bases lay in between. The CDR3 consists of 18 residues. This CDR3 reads CASSQDRFEAANTGELFF. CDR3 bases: TGCGCCAGCAGCCAAGATCGATTCGAGGCTGCGAACACCGGGGAGCTGTTTTTT.